Described below is a single T cell receptor (beta chain) sequence and its context. No antigen is known for it. This record belongs to a study of post-analysis software for immune sequencing data. Study details: The disease courses covered relapsing-remitting, secondary progressive and progressive-relapsing multiple sclerosis. Whole-study results and caveats: Among multiple sclerosis patients, normalized Chao1 diversity was significantly below that of controls. Under F measure analysis, samples from one preparation batch co-clustered strongly. Compared with controls, patients had more of roughly five TRBV segments, including TRBV5-6, TRBV5-1 and TRBV20-1.

Germline V gene lookup returns CDR1 KGHSH and CDR2 LQKENI. The CDR3 is 14 amino acids. Researchers reported that TCR beta cDNA libraries carried unique molecular identifiers. TCRdb independently ran MiXCR on the PCR reads; one entry per CDR3 protein. The sample lists some 800,000 distinct CDR3 sequences; around 46% were seen once. This TCR came from a girl aged 5-17 years with multiple sclerosis. V usage is TRBV18 and J usage is TRBJ2-4; 8 nucleotides agree with TRBD1. The J call may be mistaken, given a closer DNA end match to TRBJ2-7. The sample comprised blood. The CDR3 DNA follows: TGTGCCAGCTCACCAACAGGGGGAATGGACGAGCAGTACTTC. Protein product: CASSPTGGMDEQYF.